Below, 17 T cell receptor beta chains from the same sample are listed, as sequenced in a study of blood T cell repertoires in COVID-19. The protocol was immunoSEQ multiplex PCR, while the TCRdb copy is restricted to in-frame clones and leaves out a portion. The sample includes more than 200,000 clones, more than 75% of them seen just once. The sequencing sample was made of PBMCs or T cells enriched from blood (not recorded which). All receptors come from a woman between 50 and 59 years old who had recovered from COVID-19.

This CDR3 is CASSLDSRDEQFF. CDR3 DNA sequence: TGCGCCAGCAGCTTGGATAGTCGCGATGAGCAGTTCTTC. The V gene is TRBV5-1, the J gene TRBJ2-1; D is unclear. The V end was cut by 0 bases, the J end by 8 bases, with 9 bases between. Germline V gene data show CDR1 as SGHRS and CDR2 as YFSETQ. The CDR3 extends over 13 amino acids. The whole variable domain, remainder taken from reference TRBV5-1 and TRBJ2-1, is KAGVTQTPRYLIKTRGQQVTLSCSPISGHRSVSWYQQTPGQGLQFLFEYFSETQRNKGNFPGRFSGRQFSNSRSEMNVSTLELGDSALYLCASSLDSRDEQFFGPGTRLTVL.

As DNA, the CDR3 is TGTGCCAGCAGCCAAGGTCTAGCAGGAGAGACCCAGTACTTC. Protein sequence: CASSQGLAGETQYF. This sequence joins TRBV3-1 (or the pseudogene TRBV3-2) and TRBJ2-5; TRBD2 might be the D (5 bases). The CDR3 contains 14 residues. Trimming removed 1 base from V and 4 bases from J, with 10 bases in between. CDR1 LGHDT and CDR2 YNNKEL come from the germline V gene (reference sequence).

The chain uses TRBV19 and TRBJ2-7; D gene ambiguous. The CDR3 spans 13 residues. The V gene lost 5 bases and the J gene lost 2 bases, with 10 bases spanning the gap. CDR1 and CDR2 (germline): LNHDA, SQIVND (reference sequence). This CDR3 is CASSLRLTYEQYF. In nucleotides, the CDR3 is TGTGCCAGTAGTTTGCGACTCACCTACGAGCAGTACTTC.

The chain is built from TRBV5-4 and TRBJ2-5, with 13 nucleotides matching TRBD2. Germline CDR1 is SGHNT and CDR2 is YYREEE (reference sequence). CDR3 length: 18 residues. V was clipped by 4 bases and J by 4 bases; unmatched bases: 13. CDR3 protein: CASSPGRTSGSFGETQYF. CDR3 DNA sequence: TGTGCCAGCAGCCCCGGCCGGACTAGCGGGAGTTTCGGAGAGACCCAGTACTTC.

CDR3 nucleotide sequence: TGTGCCAGCAGCGCGGTGACAGACAATTCACCCCTCCACTTT. This codes for CASSAVTDNSPLHF. This chain uses TRBV9 with TRBJ1-6; TRBD1 is a possible D gene (5 bases). Germline lookup yields CDR1 SGDLS and CDR2 YYNGEE. V was clipped by 3 bases and J by 7 bases, with 11 bases between them. The CDR3 runs 14 residues.

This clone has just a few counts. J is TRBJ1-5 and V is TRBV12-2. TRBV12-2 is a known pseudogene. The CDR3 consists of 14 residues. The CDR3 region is CASRFGGFTQPQHF. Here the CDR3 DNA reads TGTGCAAGTCGCTTCGGAGGTTTTACTCAGCCCCAGCATTTT.

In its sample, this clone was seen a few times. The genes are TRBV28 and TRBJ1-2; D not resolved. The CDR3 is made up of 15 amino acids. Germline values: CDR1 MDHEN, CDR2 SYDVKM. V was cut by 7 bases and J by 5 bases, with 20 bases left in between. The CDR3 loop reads CASITFIGQVYGYTF. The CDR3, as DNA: TGTGCCAGCATTACATTTATTGGTCAGGTTTATGGCTACACCTTC.

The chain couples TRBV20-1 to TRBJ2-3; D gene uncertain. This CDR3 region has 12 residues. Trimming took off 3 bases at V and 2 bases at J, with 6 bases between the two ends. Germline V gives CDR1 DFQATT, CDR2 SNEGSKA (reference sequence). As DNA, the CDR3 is TGCAGTGCTAGTCTACCCACAGATACGCAGTATTTT. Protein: CSASLPTDTQYF.

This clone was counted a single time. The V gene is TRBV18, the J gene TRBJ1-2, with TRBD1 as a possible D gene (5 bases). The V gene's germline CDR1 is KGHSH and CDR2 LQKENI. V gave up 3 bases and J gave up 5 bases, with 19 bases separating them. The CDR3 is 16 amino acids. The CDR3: CASSPNTRASLYGYTF. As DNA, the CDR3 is TGTGCCAGCTCACCGAATACCAGGGCTTCCTTGTATGGCTACACCTTC.

The CDR3 region is CASSLEGGRGNEKLFF. CDR3 DNA: TGTGCCAGCAGCTTAGAAGGGGGCAGGGGTAATGAAAAACTGTTTTTT. The V gene is TRBV7-2, the J gene TRBJ1-4; 7 nucleotides match TRBD1. V shed 1 base and J 4 bases; nucleotides not matched to a gene: 6. The CDR3 extends over 16 amino acids. CDR1 is SGHTA, CDR2 FQGNSA, per germline.

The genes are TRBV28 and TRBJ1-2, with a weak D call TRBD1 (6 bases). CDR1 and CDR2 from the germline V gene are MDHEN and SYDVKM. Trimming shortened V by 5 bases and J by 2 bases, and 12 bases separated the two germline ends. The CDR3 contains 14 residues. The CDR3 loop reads CASSPTGINYGYTF. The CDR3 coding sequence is TGTGCCAGCAGTCCTACAGGGATCAACTATGGCTACACCTTC.

CDR3 loop: CASSPRGAGHYEQYF. CDR3 sequence (DNA): TGTGCCAGCAGTCCCCGTGGAGCGGGACACTACGAGCAGTACTTC. The chain uses TRBV28 and TRBJ2-7; TRBD2 might be the D (7 bases). Trimming took 5 bases from V and 3 from J, leaving 17 bases between them. CDR3 length equals 15 residues. Germline V gene sequence: CDR1 MDHEN, CDR2 SYDVKM.

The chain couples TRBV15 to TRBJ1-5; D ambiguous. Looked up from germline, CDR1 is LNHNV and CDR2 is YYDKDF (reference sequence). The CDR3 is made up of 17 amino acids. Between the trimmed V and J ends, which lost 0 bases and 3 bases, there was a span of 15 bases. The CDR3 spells CATSRDRASADNQPQHF. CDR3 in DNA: TGTGCCACCAGCAGAGATCGAGCGTCAGCGGACAATCAGCCCCAGCATTTT.

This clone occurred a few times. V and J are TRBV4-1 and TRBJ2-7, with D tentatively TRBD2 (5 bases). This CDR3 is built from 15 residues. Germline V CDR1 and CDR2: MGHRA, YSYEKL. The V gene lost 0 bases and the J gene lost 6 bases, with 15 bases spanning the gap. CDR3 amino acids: CASSQEATRGFEQYF. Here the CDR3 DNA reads TGCGCCAGCAGCCAAGAAGCTACCCGGGGATTCGAGCAGTACTTC.

CDR3 in DNA: TGTGCCAGCAGCCAATCCCGGGACTCCTATGGCTACACCTTC. Translation: CASSQSRDSYGYTF. The J gene is TRBJ1-2, the V gene TRBV3-1 (or the pseudogene TRBV3-2), with D perhaps TRBD1 (5 bases). V was pared by 2 bases and J by 4 bases, with 11 bases between. Germline CDR1 LGHDT, CDR2 YNNKEL (reference sequence). CDR3 length equals 14 residues.

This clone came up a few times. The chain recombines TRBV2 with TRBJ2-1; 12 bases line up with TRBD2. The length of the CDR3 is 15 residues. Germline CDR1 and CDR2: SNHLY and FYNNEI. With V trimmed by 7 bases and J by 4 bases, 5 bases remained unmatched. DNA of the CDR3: TGTGCCAGCACCGGACTAGCGGGAATTTACAATGAGCAGTTCTTC. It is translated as CASTGLAGIYNEQFF. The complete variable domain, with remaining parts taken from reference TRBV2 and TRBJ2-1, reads EPEVTQTPSHQVTQMGQEVILRCVPISNHLYFYWYRQILGQKVEFLVSFYNNEISEKSEIFDDQFSVERPDGSNFTLKIRSTKLEDSAMYFCASTGLAGIYNEQFFGPGTRLTVL.

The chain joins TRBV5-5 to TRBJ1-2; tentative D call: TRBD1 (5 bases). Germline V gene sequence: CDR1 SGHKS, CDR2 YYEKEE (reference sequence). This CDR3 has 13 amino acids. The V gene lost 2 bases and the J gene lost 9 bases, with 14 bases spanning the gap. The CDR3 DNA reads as TGTGCCAGCAGCTTAGACAGCTCCTGGCGCTACACCTTC. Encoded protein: CASSLDSSWRYTF.